These T cell receptor beta chains were read from a single sample in a study of blood T cell repertoires in COVID-19. TCRdb keeps only in-frame clones here, not all; method: immunoSEQ multiplex PCR. Of about 240,000 clones in the sample, approximately 83% were seen once. Sequences were obtained from PBMCs or T cells enriched from blood (not recorded which). These receptors came from a woman in her thirties or forties with acute COVID-19. CDR3s include the opening cysteine and the closing phenylalanine or tryptophan. Fields, in order: D gene, V gene, clone size, J gene, CDR3 DNA, CDR3 protein. The D gene is left open where the match is weak. Not every row has a clone size; where given, it reads once, few, many or a size class.

D gene: -; V gene: TRBV3-1/TRBV3-2; clone size: -; J gene: TRBJ2-1; CDR3 DNA: TGTGCCAGCAGCCCCATCCGCGGCAATGAGCAGTTCTTC; CDR3 protein: CASSPIRGNEQFF
D gene: TRBD2; V gene: TRBV19; clone size: once; J gene: TRBJ2-1; CDR3 DNA: TGTGCCAGTAGTAAAGGGACTAGCGGACATAATGAGCAGTTCTTC; CDR3 protein: CASSKGTSGHNEQFF
D gene: TRBD2; V gene: TRBV27; clone size: -; J gene: TRBJ2-7; CDR3 DNA: TGTGCCAGCAGAGCTAGCGGGAGAAACTACGAGCAGTACTTC; CDR3 protein: CASRASGRNYEQYF
D gene: -; V gene: TRBV7-9; clone size: -; J gene: TRBJ2-1; CDR3 DNA: TGTGCCAGCAGGACAGAGGGGGATACCAATGAGCAGTTCTTC; CDR3 protein: CASRTEGDTNEQFF
D gene: -; V gene: TRBV6-1; clone size: few; J gene: TRBJ2-7; CDR3 DNA: TGTGCCAGCAGTGAAGAAGGTGGCGGCCAGAGTGAGCAGTACTTC; CDR3 protein: CASSEEGGGQSEQYF
D gene: -; V gene: TRBV19; clone size: -; J gene: TRBJ1-1; CDR3 DNA: TGTGCCAGTAGTATTGATAGGGGGTTCACTGAAGCTTTCTTT; CDR3 protein: CASSIDRGFTEAFF
D gene: -; V gene: TRBV7-8; clone size: -; J gene: TRBJ2-3; CDR3 DNA: TGTGCCAGCAGCTTAGGGCGGGGCACAGATACGCAGTATTTT; CDR3 protein: CASSLGRGTDTQYF
D gene: -; V gene: TRBV19; clone size: -; J gene: TRBJ1-5; CDR3 DNA: TGTGCCAGTAGTAGCCTAGGGACATTCTATAGCAATCAGCCCCAGCATTTT; CDR3 protein: CASSSLGTFYSNQPQHF
D gene: -; V gene: TRBV6-5; clone size: -; J gene: TRBJ1-5; CDR3 DNA: TGTGCCAGCAGTTACTCAGGGGCCAGTAATCAGCCCCAGCATTTT; CDR3 protein: CASSYSGASNQPQHF
D gene: TRBD2; V gene: TRBV3-1/TRBV3-2; clone size: -; J gene: TRBJ2-2; CDR3 DNA: TGTGCCAGCAGCCACGGACTAGGTAACACCGGGGAGCTGTTTTTT; CDR3 protein: CASSHGLGNTGELFF
D gene: TRBD2; V gene: TRBV7-3; clone size: once; J gene: TRBJ2-7; CDR3 DNA: TGTGCCAGCAGCCCGTCGACTAGCGGGAGTCCCTACGAGCAGTACTTC; CDR3 protein: CASSPSTSGSPYEQYF
D gene: -; V gene: TRBV6-6; clone size: many; J gene: TRBJ1-5; CDR3 DNA: TGTGCCAGCAGTTACTCCGACAGTCAGCCCCAGCATTTT; CDR3 protein: CASSYSDSQPQHF
D gene: TRBD2; V gene: TRBV7-2; clone size: -; J gene: TRBJ2-3; CDR3 DNA: TGTGCCAGCAGCACCACTAGCGGGAGTGGCACAGATACGCAGTATTTT; CDR3 protein: CASSTTSGSGTDTQYF
D gene: -; V gene: TRBV24-1; clone size: few; J gene: TRBJ2-3; CDR3 DNA: TGTGCCACCAGTGCTAGTAACACAGATACGCAGTATTTT; CDR3 protein: CATSASNTDTQYF
D gene: TRBD1; V gene: TRBV7-9; clone size: -; J gene: TRBJ1-4; CDR3 DNA: TGTGCCAGCAGCCCGACAGGGTCGGATGAAAAACTGTTTTTT; CDR3 protein: CASSPTGSDEKLFF
D gene: -; V gene: TRBV6-5; clone size: -; J gene: TRBJ2-2; CDR3 DNA: TGTGCCAGCAGTTTAACTATGGCCGGGGAGCTGTTTTTT; CDR3 protein: CASSLTMAGELFF
D gene: -; V gene: TRBV4-2; clone size: few; J gene: TRBJ1-1; CDR3 DNA: TGTGCCAGCAGCCAAGGAGGGGAGGACACTGAAGCTTTCTTT; CDR3 protein: CASSQGGEDTEAFF
D gene: TRBD2; V gene: TRBV5-4; clone size: -; J gene: TRBJ2-1; CDR3 DNA: TGTGCCAGCACGCCGTCGGCTAGCGGCTACAATGAGCAGTTCTTC; CDR3 protein: CASTPSASGYNEQFF
D gene: -; V gene: TRBV19; clone size: -; J gene: TRBJ2-1; CDR3 DNA: TGTGCCAGTAGTGCCTCGCTAGCGATCACCTACAATGAGCAGTTCTTC; CDR3 protein: CASSASLAITYNEQFF
D gene: -; V gene: TRBV11-2; clone size: -; J gene: TRBJ2-1; CDR3 DNA: TGTGCCAGCAACCCGACTAGTGGGGCGAATGAGCAGTTCTTC; CDR3 protein: CASNPTSGANEQFF
D gene: -; V gene: TRBV20-1; clone size: few; J gene: TRBJ2-1; CDR3 DNA: TGCAGTGCTAGTCGGGGACTTGAGCAGTTCTTC; CDR3 protein: CSASRGLEQFF
D gene: TRBD1; V gene: TRBV19; clone size: -; J gene: TRBJ2-7; CDR3 DNA: TGTGCCAGTAGTCGGGGACAGGGCCCAACCTACGAGCAGTACTTC; CDR3 protein: CASSRGQGPTYEQYF
D gene: -; V gene: TRBV5-1; clone size: -; J gene: TRBJ1-2; CDR3 DNA: TGCGCCAGCAGCTTGGCGCCGAATCCAGACACCATGACGTATGGCTACACCTTC; CDR3 protein: CASSLAPNPDTMTYGYTF
D gene: TRBD2; V gene: TRBV5-1; clone size: -; J gene: TRBJ2-1; CDR3 DNA: TGCGCCAGCAGTCGTGGACCTAGCGGGATTGGCAATGAGCAGTTCTTC; CDR3 protein: CASSRGPSGIGNEQFF
D gene: -; V gene: TRBV7-6; clone size: -; J gene: TRBJ1-1; CDR3 DNA: TGTGCCAGCAGCTTATTATTCAGGGGTGGAACTGAAGCTTTCTTT; CDR3 protein: CASSLLFRGGTEAFF
D gene: -; V gene: TRBV6-1; clone size: -; J gene: TRBJ1-6; CDR3 DNA: TGTGCCAGCAGTGAAGGGGCAGGGACACCACCCCTCCACTTT; CDR3 protein: CASSEGAGTPPLHF
D gene: TRBD1; V gene: TRBV6-2/TRBV6-3; clone size: -; J gene: TRBJ2-7; CDR3 DNA: TGTGCCAGCAGTCTACAGTGGACAGGGGTCAACGAGCAGTACTTC; CDR3 protein: CASSLQWTGVNEQYF
D gene: -; V gene: TRBV21-1; clone size: -; J gene: TRBJ1-3; CDR3 DNA: TGTGCCAGCAGCAAAGCTAGGGGTTTTTCGGGACAGGGGGCGCTCGGAAACACCATATATTTT; CDR3 protein: CASSKARGFSGQGALGNTIYF
D gene: -; V gene: TRBV6-5; clone size: -; J gene: TRBJ2-7; CDR3 DNA: TGTGCCAGCAGTTACCAGACAGGTCAAAACTACGAGCAGTACTTC; CDR3 protein: CASSYQTGQNYEQYF
D gene: TRBD1; V gene: TRBV15; clone size: -; J gene: TRBJ2-1; CDR3 DNA: TGTGCCACCAGCAGAGAAGGACAGGGGACCTACAATGAGCAGTTCTTC; CDR3 protein: CATSREGQGTYNEQFF
D gene: TRBD2; V gene: TRBV7-9; clone size: -; J gene: TRBJ2-2; CDR3 DNA: TGTGCCAGCAGCTTACGCGGGACTAGCGGGAGAACCGGGGAGCTGTTTTTT; CDR3 protein: CASSLRGTSGRTGELFF
D gene: TRBD1; V gene: TRBV11-3; clone size: -; J gene: TRBJ2-5; CDR3 DNA: TGTGCCAGCAGCAACGGACAGGGGGCGAGGGAGACCCAGTACTTC; CDR3 protein: CASSNGQGARETQYF
D gene: -; V gene: TRBV9; clone size: -; J gene: TRBJ2-2; CDR3 DNA: TGTGCCAGCAGCGTAGATTTGGGCTTCGGGGAGCTGTTTTTT; CDR3 protein: CASSVDLGFGELFF
D gene: -; V gene: TRBV9; clone size: -; J gene: TRBJ1-3; CDR3 DNA: TGTGCCAGCAGCGTAGGCCCGGGAGCTGGAAACACCATATATTTT; CDR3 protein: CASSVGPGAGNTIYF
D gene: -; V gene: TRBV5-5; clone size: -; J gene: TRBJ2-1; CDR3 DNA: TGTGCCAGCAGCCTGAGGACAGTGTCCTACAATGAGCAGTTCTTC; CDR3 protein: CASSLRTVSYNEQFF
D gene: -; V gene: TRBV19; clone size: -; J gene: TRBJ2-7; CDR3 DNA: TGTGCCAGTAACTCGGGTTTGGACGAGCAGTACTTC; CDR3 protein: CASNSGLDEQYF
D gene: TRBD2; V gene: TRBV2; clone size: few; J gene: TRBJ2-7; CDR3 DNA: TGTGCCAGCAGAACGACTAGCGGGAGAGGCGAGCAGTACTTC; CDR3 protein: CASRTTSGRGEQYF